One and the same sample provided the 9 T cell receptor beta chains below, sequenced in a study of T-cell reconstitution after alpha-beta-depleted transplantation in children. TCRbeta library preparation incorporated unique molecular identifiers. TCRdb recomputed calls from the PCR reads with MiXCR, one row per CDR3 protein. The table has some 16,000 distinct CDR3 sequences, approximately 5.1% seen once. This material consisted of PBMCs, taken before TCRalphabeta/CD19-depleted stem cell transplant. The receptor set was obtained from a boy aged 5 to 17 with acute lymphoblastic leukemia, due to receive a stem cell transplant.

This clonotype was counted ten times or more. The chain has TRBV12-3 or TRBV12-4 and TRBJ1-2; the D is unclear. V lost 7 bases and J 4 bases, leaving 16 bases between the germline ends. The CDR3 is made up of 14 amino acids. The CDR3 region has the DNA TGTGCCAGCACCCGGGAAATGAACCGCTATGGCTACACCTTC. As protein: CASTREMNRYGYTF.

The sample holds many counts of this clonotype. This rearrangement joins TRBV7-2 to TRBJ2-1; 9 positions agree with TRBD2. The germline CDR1 and CDR2 sequences are SGHTA and FQGNSA. After removal of 4 bases from V and 2 bases from J, the junction contained 3 bases not matched to a gene. CDR3 length: 15 residues. The CDR3 coding sequence is TGTGCCAGCAGCTCTAGCGGGGCCCCCTACAATGAGCAGTTCTTC. It encodes CASSSSGAPYNEQFF.

This clonotype is categorized as large. V is TRBV4-3 and J is TRBJ2-1; perhaps TRBD1 as D (5 bases). CDR1 and CDR2 (germline): LGHNA, YSLEER. This CDR3 contains 14 residues. V lost 0 bases to trimming and J lost 4 bases, with 7 bases between them. CDR3 amino acids: CASSQDRQYNEQFF. The DNA of the CDR3 is TGCGCCAGCAGCCAAGATAGACAGTACAATGAGCAGTTCTTC.

Remarks on this clonotype: The junction does not match germline at one end; this may be a read error. The chain couples TRBV20-1 to TRBJ2-7; 7 nucleotides agree with TRBD1. Germline V gene sequence: CDR1 DFQATT, CDR2 SNEGSKA (reference sequence). This CDR3 spans 20 amino acids. CDR3 in DNA: TGCAGTTCTAGGGGCCCGACTCCGGGACAGCCAAGTATTAGCTCCTACGAGCAGTACTTC. Protein product: CSSRGPTPGQPSISSYEQYF.

This clonotype was recorded at least ten times. The chain employs TRBV21-1 and TRBJ2-5; the table calls TRBD1, which could not be checked here. TRBV21-1 is a known pseudogene. The CDR3 has 15 residues. The CDR3, as DNA: TGTGCCAGCAGCAACTTATCGGACAGTCAAGAGACCCAGTACTTC. Encoded protein: CASSNLSDSQETQYF.

In its sample, this clonotype was seen many times. CDR3 loop: CASKFQAAYNEQFF. In DNA, the CDR3 is TGCGCCAGCAAATTCCAAGCGGCCTACAATGAGCAGTTCTTC. This chain joins TRBV5-1 and TRBJ2-1; D is perhaps TRBD2 (5 bases). The CDR3 totals 14 residues. V gave up 6 bases and J gave up 2 bases, with 12 bases separating them. CDR1 SGHRS and CDR2 YFSETQ come from the germline V gene.

At least ten counts were recorded for this clonotype. The V and J genes are TRBV19 and TRBJ2-3; D is ambiguous. V was cut by 4 bases and J by 10 bases, with 9 bases left in between. CDR1 is LNHDA, CDR2 SQIVND, per germline (reference sequence). The CDR3 runs 11 residues. CDR3: CASSSREAQYF. In DNA, the CDR3 is TGTGCCAGTAGTAGTCGAGAGGCGCAGTATTTT.

By sample share, this clonotype is medium-sized. This rearrangement joins TRBV27 to TRBJ2-2; weak D call: TRBD2 (6 bases). The CDR3 is 16 amino acids. Per germline, CDR1 MNHEY and CDR2 SMNVEV (reference sequence). The V end lost 4 bases, the J end lost 4 bases, and 16 bases lay between the germline ends. The CDR3 reads CASSWQGREVTGELFF. CDR3 bases: TGTGCCAGCAGTTGGCAGGGAAGGGAGGTCACCGGGGAGCTGTTTTTT.

The rearrangement uses TRBV4-2 and TRBJ2-7; D not resolved. Germline CDR1 and CDR2: LGHNA and YNFKEQ. CDR3 length equals 15 residues. The V end was cut by 10 bases, the J end by 0 bases, with 19 bases between. The CDR3 DNA sequence: TGTGCCATGAGACCCAGGCCATGGAGCTCCTACGAGCAGTACTTC. This encodes CAMRPRPWSSYEQYF.